A selection of T cell receptor beta chains follows, all from one sample in a study of blood T cell repertoires in COVID-19. Only in-frame clones appear in the TCRdb table, and some are missing; sequencing was by immunoSEQ multiplex PCR. Here the sample spans about 130,000 clones, 75% to 90% being singletons. Sequencing was carried out using PBMCs or T cells enriched from blood (not recorded which). The receptors were gathered from a woman aged 50 to 65 who had recovered from COVID-19. The conserved cysteine and the conserved F or W are not part of the CDR3 here. Fields, in order: J gene, CDR3 length, clone size, D gene, V gene, CDR3 protein. A D gene is named only where the DNA matches it firmly. Only part of the rows carry a size: once, few, many, or a class if the clone is expanded.

j_call: TRBJ2-2
cdr3_length: 13
clone_size: NA
d_call: NA
v_call: TRBV21-1
cdr3_aa: ASSPQRGGLGELF

j_call: TRBJ2-7
cdr3_length: 12
clone_size: once
d_call: NA
v_call: TRBV11-1
cdr3_aa: ASSLAAGTYEQY

j_call: TRBJ2-7
cdr3_length: 12
clone_size: once
d_call: TRBD2
v_call: TRBV5-1
cdr3_aa: ASMIGGSSYEQY

j_call: TRBJ1-1
cdr3_length: 11
clone_size: NA
d_call: NA
v_call: TRBV9
cdr3_aa: ASSPRGNTEAF

j_call: TRBJ2-4
cdr3_length: 12
clone_size: NA
d_call: TRBD2
v_call: TRBV27
cdr3_aa: ASSLGLGQDIQY

j_call: TRBJ1-4
cdr3_length: 14
clone_size: NA
d_call: TRBD1
v_call: TRBV5-4
cdr3_aa: ASSLAGGQGREKLF

j_call: TRBJ1-5
cdr3_length: 14
clone_size: NA
d_call: NA
v_call: TRBV6-2/TRBV6-3
cdr3_aa: ASSYSLGGSNQPQH

j_call: TRBJ1-5
cdr3_length: 11
clone_size: NA
d_call: NA
v_call: TRBV10-3
cdr3_aa: AISYRVDQPQH

j_call: TRBJ2-7
cdr3_length: 12
clone_size: once
d_call: NA
v_call: TRBV28
cdr3_aa: ASSLPPLNYEQY

j_call: TRBJ1-2
cdr3_length: 13
clone_size: NA
d_call: TRBD1
v_call: TRBV27
cdr3_aa: ASSQTQGANYGYT

j_call: TRBJ2-7
cdr3_length: 13
clone_size: NA
d_call: TRBD2
v_call: TRBV6-2/TRBV6-3
cdr3_aa: ASSYYSGGAYEQY

j_call: TRBJ1-2
cdr3_length: 13
clone_size: NA
d_call: NA
v_call: TRBV3-1/TRBV3-2
cdr3_aa: ASSPDPTETYGYT

j_call: TRBJ2-1
cdr3_length: 11
clone_size: NA
d_call: TRBD2
v_call: TRBV6-2/TRBV6-3
cdr3_aa: ASSLTSGNEQF

j_call: TRBJ2-4
cdr3_length: 13
clone_size: NA
d_call: NA
v_call: TRBV6-5
cdr3_aa: ASSYLEPAKNIQY

j_call: TRBJ2-5
cdr3_length: 13
clone_size: NA
d_call: NA
v_call: TRBV3-1/TRBV3-2
cdr3_aa: ASRHGTAGRETQY

j_call: TRBJ1-3
cdr3_length: 13
clone_size: NA
d_call: NA
v_call: TRBV3-1/TRBV3-2
cdr3_aa: ASSHEPNLRNTIY

j_call: TRBJ1-1
cdr3_length: 12
clone_size: NA
d_call: TRBD1
v_call: TRBV5-4
cdr3_aa: ASNKDRPNTEAF

j_call: TRBJ1-5
cdr3_length: 14
clone_size: NA
d_call: NA
v_call: TRBV19
cdr3_aa: ASREGRGTSNQPQH

j_call: TRBJ2-7
cdr3_length: 11
clone_size: NA
d_call: NA
v_call: TRBV6-1
cdr3_aa: ASSEAHREEQY

j_call: TRBJ1-6
cdr3_length: 15
clone_size: NA
d_call: NA
v_call: TRBV21-1
cdr3_aa: ASSKNSHTSRNSPLH

j_call: TRBJ2-3
cdr3_length: 14
clone_size: NA
d_call: TRBD2
v_call: TRBV5-4
cdr3_aa: ASTYSQRGGTDTQY

j_call: TRBJ2-5
cdr3_length: 11
clone_size: NA
d_call: NA
v_call: TRBV19
cdr3_aa: ASSTRHGQTQY

j_call: TRBJ1-1
cdr3_length: 12
clone_size: NA
d_call: TRBD1
v_call: TRBV7-2
cdr3_aa: ASSLGTVNTEAF

j_call: TRBJ2-7
cdr3_length: 13
clone_size: NA
d_call: NA
v_call: TRBV2
cdr3_aa: ASSEGGRSSYEQY

j_call: TRBJ2-1
cdr3_length: 13
clone_size: NA
d_call: TRBD1
v_call: TRBV6-5
cdr3_aa: ASSYSGTGGNEQF

j_call: TRBJ2-1
cdr3_length: 16
clone_size: NA
d_call: NA
v_call: TRBV3-1/TRBV3-2
cdr3_aa: ASSQETAGEGTYNEQF

j_call: TRBJ1-2
cdr3_length: 13
clone_size: NA
d_call: TRBD1
v_call: TRBV5-1
cdr3_aa: ASSSGQGANYGYT

j_call: TRBJ1-1
cdr3_length: 12
clone_size: NA
d_call: NA
v_call: TRBV5-6
cdr3_aa: ASSAVPGATEAF

j_call: TRBJ2-4
cdr3_length: 15
clone_size: NA
d_call: NA
v_call: TRBV4-1
cdr3_aa: ASSGKPRIGELNIQY

j_call: TRBJ1-2
cdr3_length: 14
clone_size: NA
d_call: NA
v_call: TRBV15
cdr3_aa: ATSRDKVQSAIGYT

j_call: TRBJ1-4
cdr3_length: 14
clone_size: few
d_call: NA
v_call: TRBV5-4
cdr3_aa: ASSLKLLEGGEKLF

j_call: TRBJ2-1
cdr3_length: 11
clone_size: NA
d_call: TRBD1
v_call: TRBV5-1
cdr3_aa: ASSPDRGNEQF

j_call: TRBJ2-1
cdr3_length: 16
clone_size: NA
d_call: TRBD1
v_call: TRBV27
cdr3_aa: ASNPKGPGGSSYNEQF

j_call: TRBJ2-2
cdr3_length: 14
clone_size: NA
d_call: TRBD2
v_call: TRBV5-8
cdr3_aa: ASSLGWGLATGELF

j_call: TRBJ1-4
cdr3_length: 14
clone_size: few
d_call: TRBD1
v_call: TRBV4-1
cdr3_aa: ASSQGGQATNEKLF

j_call: TRBJ2-6
cdr3_length: 18
clone_size: NA
d_call: TRBD1
v_call: TRBV4-1
cdr3_aa: ASSQGKDREYRSGANVLT

j_call: TRBJ1-1
cdr3_length: 11
clone_size: NA
d_call: NA
v_call: TRBV27
cdr3_aa: ASSSSFATEAF

j_call: TRBJ1-2
cdr3_length: 13
clone_size: NA
d_call: TRBD1
v_call: TRBV7-9
cdr3_aa: ASSSQGGTYYGYT

j_call: TRBJ1-1
cdr3_length: 11
clone_size: NA
d_call: TRBD1
v_call: TRBV12-3/TRBV12-4
cdr3_aa: ASSPQTGGLTF

j_call: TRBJ2-3
cdr3_length: 11
clone_size: NA
d_call: NA
v_call: TRBV19
cdr3_aa: ASSNQGTDTQY

j_call: TRBJ1-2
cdr3_length: 11
clone_size: NA
d_call: TRBD1
v_call: TRBV12-3/TRBV12-4
cdr3_aa: ASSLTGNYGYT

j_call: TRBJ2-7
cdr3_length: 11
clone_size: once
d_call: NA
v_call: TRBV12-3/TRBV12-4
cdr3_aa: APTRLRIYEQY

j_call: TRBJ1-5
cdr3_length: 10
clone_size: NA
d_call: NA
v_call: TRBV5-6
cdr3_aa: ASSWGGDIQH

j_call: TRBJ2-5
cdr3_length: 14
clone_size: NA
d_call: TRBD2
v_call: TRBV6-5
cdr3_aa: ASSYLLAGGQETQY

j_call: TRBJ2-7
cdr3_length: 12
clone_size: NA
d_call: NA
v_call: TRBV19
cdr3_aa: ASSKINSGYEQY